Listed here are 32 T cell receptor beta chains from one sample, sequenced in a study of T cells in Graves' hyperthyroidism and ophthalmopathy. What was amplified from RNA transcripts were TCR beta CDR3 regions. The TCR CDR3 first-round RT-PCR relied on the HTBI primer set. TCRdb recomputed calls from the multiplex PCR reads with MiXCR, one row per CDR3 protein. Of fewer than 200,000 distinct CDR3 sequences in the sample, over 15% were seen once. The sequenced sample was blood. Source of these receptors: a woman in her fifties or sixties with Graves' hyperthyroidism.

This clonotype has just a few counts. This may stem from a read error, because a much larger clone lies one nucleotide away. The chain has TRBV3-1 and TRBJ1-5; D not certain. Germline CDR1 LGHDT, CDR2 YNNKEL (reference sequence). Trimming pared 1 base from V and 7 bases from J, leaving 8 bases between. The CDR3 has 13 residues. CDR3 sequence: CASSQAQTQPQHF. The CDR3, as DNA: TGTGCCAGCAGCCAAGCTCAGACCCAGCCCCAGCATTTT.

In its sample, this clonotype was seen many times. The chain combines TRBV11-2 with TRBJ1-1; perhaps TRBD1 as D (5 bases). Germline CDR1 reads SGHAT; CDR2 reads FQNNGV. This CDR3 region has 15 residues. V lost 5 bases and J 4 bases, leaving 17 bases between the germline ends. CDR3 amino acids: CASSAPPGPPTEAFF. CDR3 coding DNA: TGTGCCAGCAGCGCTCCCCCGGGACCTCCCACTGAAGCTTTCTTT.

This clonotype has a count of ten or more. The V and J genes are TRBV12-3 or TRBV12-4 and TRBJ2-7, with D possibly matching TRBD2 (5 bases). With 5 bases removed from V and 1 base from J, the gap between germline ends came to 15 bases. CDR3 length: 15 residues. The CDR3 bases are TGTGCCAGCAGTAACGGGGTACAGACGTCCTACGAGCAGTACTTC. As protein: CASSNGVQTSYEQYF.

This clonotype came up many times. V usage is TRBV27 and J usage is TRBJ2-7; D unresolved. The CDR3 consists of 14 residues. V dropped 4 bases and J dropped 5 bases, with 15 bases sitting between them. Germline V lookup: CDR1 MNHEY, CDR2 SMNVEV (reference sequence). CDR3 residues: CASSSPFQAHEQYF. The CDR3, as DNA: TGTGCCAGCAGTTCTCCTTTCCAGGCCCACGAGCAGTACTTC.

The table lists this clonotype with many counts. The chain links TRBV27 to TRBJ1-2, with D hard to call. Per the germline V gene, CDR1 is MNHEY and CDR2 is SMNVEV (reference sequence). The CDR3 totals 14 residues. Deletions cut 0 bases from V and 1 base from J, with 6 bases between. The CDR3 DNA reads as TGTGCCAGCAGTTTATCGGTGCGTAACTATGGCTACACCTTC. It specifies CASSLSVRNYGYTF.

This clonotype appeared many times. V usage is TRBV28 and J usage is TRBJ1-5; no clear D. Germline values: CDR1 MDHEN, CDR2 SYDVKM. Trimming cost V 5 bases and J 4 bases, with 12 bases left between them. CDR3 length equals 14 residues. The CDR3 DNA sequence: TGTGCCAGCAGTAACCCCAGAGGTAATCAGCCCCAGCATTTT. Protein product: CASSNPRGNQPQHF. Filled out from reference TRBV28 and TRBJ1-5, the complete variable domain reads DVKVTQSSRYLVKRTGEKVFLECVQDMDHENMFWYRQDPGLGLRLIYFSYDVKMKEKGDIPEGYSVSREKKERFSLILESASTNQTSMYLCASSNPRGNQPQHFGDGTRLSIL.

The chain uses TRBV29-1 and TRBJ1-2; D call uncertain. From germline, CDR1 is SQVTM and CDR2 ANQGSEA. V was clipped by 8 bases and J by 4 bases, with 11 bases between them. This CDR3 is built from 11 residues. This CDR3 reads CSIGLSYGYTF. The CDR3 nucleotides read TGCAGCATAGGGTTAAGCTATGGCTACACCTTC.

At least ten counts were recorded for this clonotype. The chain recombines TRBV20-1 with TRBJ1-3; 8 bases fit TRBD1. This CDR3 comprises 14 residues. From germline, CDR1 is DFQATT and CDR2 SNEGSKA (reference sequence). V lost 3 bases to trimming and J lost 2 bases; unmatched junction nucleotides: 3. The DNA of the CDR3 is TGCAGTGCTAGGGTGACAGGGGCTGGAAACACCATATATTTT. The encoded protein is CSARVTGAGNTIYF.

The V and J genes are TRBV2 and TRBJ1-4, with D hard to call. V was cut by 4 bases and J by 7 bases, with 1 base left in between. The CDR3 has 10 residues. Per germline, CDR1 SNHLY and CDR2 FYNNEI. The CDR3 DNA is TGTGCCAGCAGTGTTGAAAAACTGTTTTTT. This encodes CASSVEKLFF.

This clonotype showed up many times. V usage is TRBV27 and J usage is TRBJ1-6, with D possibly matching TRBD1 (5 bases). This CDR3 comprises 14 residues. V lost 6 bases and J lost 3, with 9 bases in between. CDR1 is MNHEY, CDR2 SMNVEV, per germline (reference sequence). CDR3 nucleotide sequence: TGTGCCAGCAGGACAGTCAACTATAATTCACCCCTCCACTTT. Translated: CASRTVNYNSPLHF.

This clonotype occurred many times. The chain carries TRBV20-1 and TRBJ1-2; D might be TRBD1 (6 bases). This CDR3 is built from 11 residues. CDR1 DFQATT and CDR2 SNEGSKA come from the germline V gene (reference sequence). Between the trimmed V and J ends, which lost 2 bases and 7 bases, there was a span of 8 bases. For the CDR3, the DNA is TGCAGTGCTAGATTAGGGGGTGGCTACACCTTC. Residues: CSARLGGGYTF.

This clonotype was found many times. This chain connects TRBV7-2 to TRBJ1-1; D is possibly TRBD1 (6 bases). Germline V gives CDR1 SGHTA, CDR2 FQGNSA. V was shortened by 10 bases and J by 5 bases, with 17 bases between the two germline ends. The CDR3 has 13 residues. As DNA, the CDR3 is TGTGCCACCATGGGGGGGGCAAAGACTGAAGCTTTCTTT. It encodes CATMGGAKTEAFF. The entire variable domain, with the rest obtained from reference TRBV7-2 and TRBJ1-1, is as follows: GAGVSQSPSNKVTEKGKDVELRCDPISGHTALYWYRQSLGQGLEFLIYFQGNSAPDKSGLPSDRFSAERTGGSVSTLTIQRTQQEDSAVYLCATMGGAKTEAFFGQGTRLTVV.

The table lists this clonotype with many counts. This chain links TRBV9 with TRBJ2-2; 9 nucleotides match TRBD1. V gave up 3 bases and J gave up 4 bases; unmatched junction bases: 4. The CDR3 loop spans 15 amino acids. The germline V gene has CDR1 SGDLS and CDR2 YYNGEE. Written as DNA, the CDR3 is TGTGCCAGCAGCGCCCGGGACAGGGTCACCGGGGAGCTGTTTTTT. Translated, it gives CASSARDRVTGELFF.

This clonotype occurred a few times. The genes are TRBV7-9 and TRBJ2-5; D is uncertain. The CDR3 contains 17 residues. The ends were cut back, 4 bases at V and 11 bases at J, with 29 bases in the middle. From germline, CDR1 is SEHNR and CDR2 FQNEAQ (reference sequence). CDR3 nucleotides: TGTGCCAGCAGCTCCGCTTACCGTACCCAACATAAAACAAGACAGTACTTC. It codes for CASSSAYRTQHKTRQYF.

As concerns this clonotype: One base away lies a much larger clone, so this may be a sequencing read error. The chain carries TRBV20-1 and TRBJ2-7; D is possibly TRBD1 (5 bases). The CDR3 is 14 residues long. Germline CDR1 and CDR2: DFQATT and SNEGSKA (reference sequence). Trimming cost V 6 bases and J 3 bases, with 18 bases left between them. This chain's CDR3 is CSAWGPSTFYEQYF. For the CDR3, the DNA is TGCAGTGCCTGGGGCCCCTCCACGTTCTACGAGCAGTACTTC.

The chain combines TRBV3-1 with TRBJ2-7; TRBD2 agrees at 8 bases. The CDR3 runs to 15 residues. In germline, CDR1 is LGHDT, CDR2 YNNKEL (reference sequence). Trimming took 3 bases from V and 5 from J; bases not matched to a gene: 9. CDR3 coding DNA: TGTGCCAGCAGCCAGTGGCGGGGGGCGTTCAACGAGCAGTACTTC. Residues: CASSQWRGAFNEQYF.

This clonotype has only a few counts. This chain links TRBV5-6 with TRBJ1-1; D is perhaps TRBD1 (6 bases). V was shortened by 1 base and J by 9 bases, with 19 bases between the two germline ends. Germline V gives CDR1 SGHDT, CDR2 YYEEEE. This CDR3 is built from 15 residues. CDR3 coding DNA: TGTGCCAGCAGCTTGTTACGGGGGCCCAACCTTCAAGCTTTCTTT. It is translated as CASSLLRGPNLQAFF.

This chain links TRBV9 with TRBJ2-3; the match to TRBD2 covers 12 bases. Losses at the gene ends were 3 bases for V and 5 bases for J; bases not matched to a gene: 10. CDR3 length: 17 amino acids. Per the germline V gene, CDR1 is SGDLS and CDR2 is YYNGEE. CDR3 bases: TGTGCCAGCAGCGCAACCCCTAGCGGGGGGGCGATAGATACGCAGTATTTT. Amino acid sequence: CASSATPSGGAIDTQYF.

About this clonotype itself: Given a much more abundant clone one base away, this may be a read error. The gene calls are TRBV3-1 and TRBJ2-5; no clear D gene. Trimming pared 6 bases from V and 2 bases from J, leaving 10 bases between. The CDR3 sequence is 13 residues long. CDR1 LGHDT and CDR2 YNNKEL come from the germline V gene (reference sequence). The CDR3 loop is CASRRPPQETQYF. DNA for the CDR3: TGTGCCAGCAGGCGGCCTCCTCAAGAGACCCAGTACTTC.

In its sample, this clonotype was seen many times. V and J are TRBV19 and TRBJ1-1; 10 bases match TRBD1. The J segment lost 5 bases and the V segment lost 4 bases, leaving 10 bases of the junction unmatched. From germline, CDR1 is LNHDA and CDR2 SQIVND (reference sequence). CDR3 length equals 16 residues. In DNA, the CDR3 is TGTGCCAGTAGTACCCGGGACAGGGGTTATGAGACTGAAGCTTTCTTT. Translating it yields CASSTRDRGYETEAFF.

In its sample, this clonotype was seen many times. The J gene is TRBJ1-2, the V gene TRBV12-3 or TRBV12-4, with TRBD1 identical over 8 bases. The CDR3 spans 14 residues. V shed 4 bases, J shed 6 bases, and the junction held 7 bases outside the gene matches. CDR3 in amino acids: CASSSQTGVNGYTF. In DNA, the CDR3 is TGTGCCAGCAGTTCCCAGACAGGGGTGAATGGCTACACCTTC.

Comment on this clonotype: This may stem from a read error, because a much larger clone lies one nucleotide away. The gene calls are TRBV9 and TRBJ2-2; 10 nucleotides match TRBD2. J gave up 2 bases and V 2 bases, and 6 bases lay outside the gene matches. The CDR3 consists of 17 residues. CDR1 is SGDLS and CDR2 is YYNGEE in the germline V gene. Here the CDR3 DNA reads TGTGCCAGCAGCGTCGGAGTAGCGGGGGGAAACACCGGGGAGCTGTTTTTT. Translating gives CASSVGVAGGNTGELFF.

V usage is TRBV11-2 and J usage is TRBJ1-4, with D perhaps matching TRBD1 (5 bases). The CDR3 consists of 14 residues. Trimming left V 4 bases short and J 0 bases short, with 6 bases between. Germline CDR1 and CDR2: SGHAT and FQNNGV. As DNA, the CDR3 is TGTGCCAGCAGCTCGACAGCAACTAATGAAAAACTGTTTTTT. It encodes CASSSTATNEKLFF.

Many counts were recorded for this clonotype. The chain carries TRBV7-9 and TRBJ1-1, with D possibly being TRBD1 (6 bases). Germline V gives CDR1 SEHNR, CDR2 FQNEAQ (reference sequence). CDR3 size: 15 residues. V was cut by 2 bases and J by 2 bases, with 12 bases left in between. As DNA, the CDR3 is TGTGCCAGCAGCTTAACCCCACAGGGTAACACTGAAGCTTTCTTT. Its translation is CASSLTPQGNTEAFF.

This clonotype was seen repeatedly, ten times or more. V gene TRBV11-2 combines with J gene TRBJ2-7; the D is unclear. V was pared by 5 bases and J by 5 bases, with 7 bases between. Germline assignment: CDR1 SGHAT and CDR2 FQNNGV. The CDR3 is made up of 11 amino acids. The CDR3 sequence: CASSDAHEQYF. In DNA form, the CDR3 reads TGTGCCAGCAGCGACGCCCACGAGCAGTACTTC.

This clonotype was observed at least ten times. The chain couples TRBV3-1 to TRBJ2-1, with 13 nucleotides matching TRBD2. Germline values: CDR1 LGHDT, CDR2 YNNKEL (reference sequence). V was clipped by 3 bases and J by 3 bases; unmatched bases: 8. This CDR3 has 18 amino acids. The CDR3 is CASSHQLAGGSIYNEQFF. The CDR3 DNA reads as TGTGCCAGCAGCCACCAACTAGCGGGGGGGTCCATCTACAATGAGCAGTTCTTC.

This clonotype was recorded many times. This chain connects TRBV7-9 to TRBJ1-3; TRBD1 might be the D (5 bases). Between the trimmed V and J ends, which lost 5 bases and 7 bases, there was a span of 18 bases. The CDR3 consists of 15 residues. CDR1 and CDR2 from the germline V gene are SEHNR and FQNEAQ (reference sequence). The CDR3 bases are TGTGCCAGCAGCGGTTCGGTACAGGAGTTGAACACCATATATTTT. This gives the protein CASSGSVQELNTIYF.

This clonotype showed up many times. The rearrangement joins TRBV19 to TRBJ1-5, with a weak D call TRBD1 (6 bases). The CDR3 is 15 amino acids. Germline V CDR1 and CDR2: LNHDA, SQIVND (reference sequence). V lost 2 bases to trimming and J lost 2 bases, with 10 bases between them. The CDR3 nucleotides read TGTGCCAGTAGTATAATCGGGGGCGGCAATCAGCCCCAGCATTTT. Its protein product is CASSIIGGGNQPQHF. Full variable domain (rest looked up from reference TRBV19 and TRBJ1-5): DGGITQSPKYLFRKEGQNVTLSCEQNLNHDAMYWYRQDPGQGLRLIYYSQIVNDFQKGDIAEGYSVSREKKESFPLTVTSAQKNPTAFYLCASSIIGGGNQPQHFGDGTRLSIL.

J is TRBJ1-2 and V is TRBV6-1; 7 positions agree with TRBD1. Losses at the gene ends were 0 bases for V and 4 bases for J; bases not matched to a gene: 5. The length of the CDR3 is 15 residues. Germline assignment: CDR1 MNHNS and CDR2 SASEGT. The CDR3 region has the DNA TGTGCCAGCAGTGAAGCCCTGGACAGGTTCTATGGCTACACCTTC. Encoded protein: CASSEALDRFYGYTF.

This clonotype was detected ten times or more. Here the CDR3 DNA reads TGTGCCAGTAGGACTGACGGAACCCGGATCAATGAGCAGTTCTTC. Translated, it gives CASRTDGTRINEQFF. The chain recombines TRBV19 with TRBJ2-1; no firm D call. V lost 6 bases to trimming and J lost 6 bases, with 18 bases between them. This CDR3 is built from 15 residues. CDR1 is LNHDA, CDR2 SQIVND, per germline (reference sequence).

This clonotype has at least ten counts. The rearrangement links TRBV20-1 to TRBJ1-1; a possible D gene is TRBD1 (6 bases). The CDR3 sequence is 13 residues long. V was trimmed by 6 bases and J by 5 bases, leaving 16 bases between them. Germline loops: CDR1 DFQATT, CDR2 SNEGSKA (reference sequence). CDR3 in amino acids: CSALRGARTEAFF. The CDR3 DNA sequence: TGCAGTGCCCTCCGGGGGGCCAGGACTGAAGCTTTCTTT.

In its sample, this clonotype was seen many times. The chain employs TRBV28 and TRBJ1-5, with TRBD1 as a possible D gene (6 bases). Germline V CDR1 and CDR2: MDHEN, SYDVKM. The CDR3 loop spans 17 amino acids. V dropped 1 base and J dropped 3 bases, with 16 bases sitting between them. The chain's CDR3 is CASSLSPLGALNQPQHF. CDR3 sequence (DNA): TGTGCCAGCAGTTTATCTCCTCTGGGGGCCCTCAATCAGCCCCAGCATTTT.